This T cell receptor (beta chain) was obtained from a study of blood T cell repertoires in COVID-19. Across the whole study: COVID-19 samples from acute and convalescent phases originated in the United States, Italy and Spain.

This CDR3 region has 14 residues. V lost 0 bases, J lost 3 bases, and 9 bases lay in between. The germline V gene encodes CDR1 SGHDT and CDR2 YYEEEE. Here immunoSEQ multiplex PCR was the method, and the copy in TCRdb shows in-frame clones only, minus some. The repertoire consists of 60,000 to 85,000 clones, with about 80% occurring once and the leading ten covering 15%. This chain links TRBV5-6 with TRBJ1-1; TRBD1 might be the D (5 bases). The receptor was derived from a human donor in a cohort sampled during active COVID-19. What was sequenced was peripheral blood. As DNA, the CDR3 is TGTGCCAGCAGCTTGGGGGCGGGGGACACTGAAGCTTTCTTT. Amino acids: CASSLGAGDTEAFF.